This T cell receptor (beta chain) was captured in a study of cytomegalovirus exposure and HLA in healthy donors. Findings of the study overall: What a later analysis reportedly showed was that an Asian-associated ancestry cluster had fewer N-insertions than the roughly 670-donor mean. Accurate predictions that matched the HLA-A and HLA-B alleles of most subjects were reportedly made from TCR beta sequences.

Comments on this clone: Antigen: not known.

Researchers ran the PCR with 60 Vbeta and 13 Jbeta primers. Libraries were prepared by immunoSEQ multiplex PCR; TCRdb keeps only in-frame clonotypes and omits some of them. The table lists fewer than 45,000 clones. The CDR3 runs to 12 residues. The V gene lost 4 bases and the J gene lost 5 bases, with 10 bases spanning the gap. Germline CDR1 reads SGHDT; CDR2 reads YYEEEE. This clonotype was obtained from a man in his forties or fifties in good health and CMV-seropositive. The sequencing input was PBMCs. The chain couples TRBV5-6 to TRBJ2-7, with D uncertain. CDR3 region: CASSTELHEQYF. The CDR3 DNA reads TGTGCCAGCAGCACCGAGCTCCACGAGCAGTACTTC.